The sample holds one count of the clone carrying this T cell receptor (beta chain). CDR3 length equals 15 residues. Trimming left V 7 bases short and J 3 bases short, with 18 bases between. Germline assignment: CDR1 PRHDT and CDR2 FYEKMQ (reference sequence). Some clones are missing from TCRdb's copy, which holds only in-frame ones; the method was immunoSEQ multiplex PCR. The data contain about 690,000 clones, roughly 88% of them singletons. The data stem from a study of shared clonotypes between healthy human individuals. As for the study in general: Each donor contributed plates that comprised three CD4 naive, three CD4 memory, two CD8 naive and one CD8 memory.

CD45RO+ cells and CCR7-negative CD45RA+ TemRA cells were combined as CD8 memory. The chain couples TRBV13 to TRBJ1-2; D might be TRBD1 (6 bases). The sequence derives from a man younger than 35 in good health. Some clones in this sample may be carry-over from other donors' samples. Material for sequencing was memory CD8+ T cells from PBMCs. Subset described: CD45RO+ cells pooled with CCR7-negative TemRA cells. The CDR3 bases are TGTGCCAGCAAGGCGGGGGGCGTTGTTGACTATGGCTACACCTTC. Its protein is CASKAGGVVDYGYTF.